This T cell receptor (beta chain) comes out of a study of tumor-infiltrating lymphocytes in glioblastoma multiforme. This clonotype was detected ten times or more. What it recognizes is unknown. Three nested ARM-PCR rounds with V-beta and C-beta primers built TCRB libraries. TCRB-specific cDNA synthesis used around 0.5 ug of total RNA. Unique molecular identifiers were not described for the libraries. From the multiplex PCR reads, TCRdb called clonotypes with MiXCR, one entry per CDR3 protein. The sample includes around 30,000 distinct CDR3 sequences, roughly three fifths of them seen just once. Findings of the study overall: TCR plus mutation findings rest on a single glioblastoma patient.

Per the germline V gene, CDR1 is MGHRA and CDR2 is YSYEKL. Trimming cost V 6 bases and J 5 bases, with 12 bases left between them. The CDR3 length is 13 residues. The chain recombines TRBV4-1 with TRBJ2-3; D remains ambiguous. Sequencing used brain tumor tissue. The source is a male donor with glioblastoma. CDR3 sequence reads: CASRPGRGDTQYF. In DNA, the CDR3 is TGCGCCAGCAGGCCGGGTAGAGGAGATACGCAGTATTTT.